This entry concerns a single T cell receptor beta chain. Germline V gene lookup returns CDR1 MNHEY and CDR2 SMNVEV (reference sequence). V gave up 6 bases and J gave up 7 bases, with 13 bases separating them. The CDR3 runs 14 residues. This sample was taken from a study of blood T cell repertoires in COVID-19. About the research overall: Spain, Italy and the United States supplied samples that represented acute and convalescent COVID-19.

TCRdb's copy holds only in-frame clones and misses some; the assay was immunoSEQ multiplex PCR. The sample shows under 300,000 clones, approximately 79% of them seen only once. The sample was peripheral blood. This chain uses TRBV27 with TRBJ1-6; D may be TRBD1 (5 bases). The receptor was derived from a woman aged 40-49 years with active or convalescent COVID-19. The CDR3 nucleotides are TGTGCCAGCAGGCCAGCGGGGGAGAATTCACCCCTCCACTTT. It codes for CASRPAGENSPLHF.